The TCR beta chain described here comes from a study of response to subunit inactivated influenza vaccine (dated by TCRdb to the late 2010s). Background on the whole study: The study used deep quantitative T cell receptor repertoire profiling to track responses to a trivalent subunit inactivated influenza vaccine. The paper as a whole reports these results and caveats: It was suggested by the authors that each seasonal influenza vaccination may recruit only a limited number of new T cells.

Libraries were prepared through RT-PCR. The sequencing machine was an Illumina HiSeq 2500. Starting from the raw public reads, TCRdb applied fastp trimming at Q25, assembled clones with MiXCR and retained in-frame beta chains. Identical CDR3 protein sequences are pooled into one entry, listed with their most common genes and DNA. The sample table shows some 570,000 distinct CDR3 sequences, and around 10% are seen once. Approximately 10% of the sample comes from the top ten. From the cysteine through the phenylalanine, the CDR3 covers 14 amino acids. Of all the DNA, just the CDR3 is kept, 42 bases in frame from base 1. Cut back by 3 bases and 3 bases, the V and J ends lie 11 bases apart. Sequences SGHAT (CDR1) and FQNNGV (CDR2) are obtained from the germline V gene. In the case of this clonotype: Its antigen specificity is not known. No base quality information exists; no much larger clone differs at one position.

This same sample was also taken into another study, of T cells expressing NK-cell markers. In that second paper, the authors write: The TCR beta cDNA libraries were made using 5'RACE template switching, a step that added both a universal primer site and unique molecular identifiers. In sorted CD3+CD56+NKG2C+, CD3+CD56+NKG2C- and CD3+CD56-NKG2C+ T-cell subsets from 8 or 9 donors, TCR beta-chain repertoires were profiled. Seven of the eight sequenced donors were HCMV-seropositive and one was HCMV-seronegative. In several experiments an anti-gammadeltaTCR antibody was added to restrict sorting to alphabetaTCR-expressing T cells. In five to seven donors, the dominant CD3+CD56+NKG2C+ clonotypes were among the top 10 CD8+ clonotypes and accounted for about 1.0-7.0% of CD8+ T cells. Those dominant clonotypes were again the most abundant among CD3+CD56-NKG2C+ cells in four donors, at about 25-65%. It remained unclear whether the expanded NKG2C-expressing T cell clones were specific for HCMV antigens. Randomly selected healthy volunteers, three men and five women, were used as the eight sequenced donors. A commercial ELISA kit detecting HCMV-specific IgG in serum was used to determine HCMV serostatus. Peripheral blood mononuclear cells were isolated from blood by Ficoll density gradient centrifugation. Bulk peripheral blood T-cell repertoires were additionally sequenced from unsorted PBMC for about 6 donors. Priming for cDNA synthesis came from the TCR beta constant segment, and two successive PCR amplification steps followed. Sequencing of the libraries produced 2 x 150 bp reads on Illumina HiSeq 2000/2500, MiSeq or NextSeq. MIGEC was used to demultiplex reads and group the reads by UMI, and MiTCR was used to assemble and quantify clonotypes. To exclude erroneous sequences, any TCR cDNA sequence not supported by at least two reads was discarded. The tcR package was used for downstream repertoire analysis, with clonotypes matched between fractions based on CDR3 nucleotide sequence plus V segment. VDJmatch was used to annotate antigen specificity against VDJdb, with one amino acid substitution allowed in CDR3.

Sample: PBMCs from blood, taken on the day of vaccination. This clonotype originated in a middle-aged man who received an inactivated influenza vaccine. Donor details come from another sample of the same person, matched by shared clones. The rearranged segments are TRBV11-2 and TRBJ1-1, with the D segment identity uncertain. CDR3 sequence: CASSLIKFYTEAFF. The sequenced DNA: TGTGCCAGCAGCTTGATCAAATTTTACACTGAAGCTTTCTTT.